This T cell receptor beta chain was obtained from a study of blood T cell repertoires in COVID-19. TCRdb's copy holds only in-frame clones and misses some; the assay was immunoSEQ multiplex PCR. This sample has 200,000 to 250,000 clones, with about 87% found just once. V trimming: 6 bases; J trimming: 8 bases; junction bases outside the gene matches: 15. The CDR3 is 16 amino acids. The germline gives CDR1 MNHEY, CDR2 SMNVEV (reference sequence). Sequenced: peripheral blood. The chain combines TRBV27 with TRBJ2-1; TRBD2 matches at 8 bases. The receptor was isolated from a woman aged 25 to 39 with COVID-19, enrolled during active disease. CDR3 bases: TGTGCCAGCAGCCGGGAGACGGGGGGGCGGAAAGATGAGCAGTTCTTC. It encodes CASSRETGGRKDEQFF.